The rows below give T cell receptor beta chains drawn from one sample of a study of kidney transplant recipient with SARS-CoV-2 infection. TCRdb ran MiXCR on the reads and lists one entry per CDR3 protein. Of fewer than 250,000 distinct CDR3 sequences in the sample, more than 25% were seen once. Sequencing used a blood sample, obtained at baseline and on day 111 from a kidney transplant recipient. These receptors came from a male patient aged 30 to 40 who had COVID-19 and was a kidney transplant recipient. Some of the T cells might come from the graft donor. CDR3s include the opening cysteine and the closing phenylalanine or tryptophan. Fields, in order: clone size, CDR3 length, V gene, D gene, J gene, CDR3 protein, CDR3 DNA. D genes are given only for firm matches. Clone size is given for some rows only: seen once, a few or many times, or a class if the clone is expanded.

clone_size: many; cdr3_length: 17; v_call: TRBV12-3/TRBV12-4; d_call: .; j_call: TRBJ1-2; cdr3_aa: CASSATLSFRKTYGYTF; cdr3_nt: TGTGCCAGCAGTGCCACCCTCAGCTTCCGAAAGACCTATGGCTACACCTTC
clone_size: many; cdr3_length: 17; v_call: TRBV24-1; d_call: TRBD2; j_call: TRBJ2-1; cdr3_aa: CATSDGRAGVSYNEQFF; cdr3_nt: TGTGCCACCAGTGATGGTCGGGCGGGAGTATCCTACAATGAGCAGTTCTTC
clone_size: many; cdr3_length: 13; v_call: TRBV30; d_call: .; j_call: TRBJ1-2; cdr3_aa: CAWSVPQGYGYTF; cdr3_nt: TGTGCCTGGAGTGTACCGCAGGGATATGGCTACACCTTC
clone_size: few; cdr3_length: 15; v_call: TRBV6-2/TRBV6-3; d_call: .; j_call: TRBJ1-2; cdr3_aa: CASRLGPRTNYGYTF; cdr3_nt: TGTGCCAGCAGACTGGGACCGAGAACTAACTATGGCTACACCTTC
clone_size: .; cdr3_length: 17; v_call: TRBV19; d_call: .; j_call: TRBJ2-1; cdr3_aa: CASSSIELASSYNEQFF; cdr3_nt: TGTGCCAGTAGTTCAATCGAACTAGCCAGCTCCTACAATGAGCAGTTCTTC
clone_size: many; cdr3_length: 15; v_call: TRBV5-4; d_call: .; j_call: TRBJ1-1; cdr3_aa: CASSSPDSMNTEAFF; cdr3_nt: TGTGCCAGCAGCTCCCCGGACAGCATGAACACTGAAGCTTTCTTT
clone_size: many; cdr3_length: 20; v_call: TRBV3-1; d_call: TRBD1; j_call: TRBJ2-2; cdr3_aa: CASSQDKKIRDRANTGELFF; cdr3_nt: TGTGCCAGCAGCCAAGATAAGAAAATTCGGGACAGAGCGAACACCGGGGAGCTGTTTTTT
clone_size: .; cdr3_length: 16; v_call: TRBV5-8; d_call: .; j_call: TRBJ1-2; cdr3_aa: CASCLFHPRKTYGYTF; cdr3_nt: TGTGCCAGCTGTTTATTTCATCCACGAAAGACCTATGGCTACACCTTC
clone_size: many; cdr3_length: 15; v_call: TRBV6-6; d_call: TRBD2; j_call: TRBJ2-1; cdr3_aa: CASSYASGGDNEQFF; cdr3_nt: TGTGCCAGCAGTTACGCTAGCGGGGGGGACAATGAGCAGTTCTTC
clone_size: many; cdr3_length: 17; v_call: TRBV6-1; d_call: .; j_call: TRBJ2-5; cdr3_aa: CASSDLEDSLGGETQYF; cdr3_nt: TGTGCCAGCAGTGACCTGGAGGACTCTCTCGGGGGTGAGACCCAGTACTTC
clone_size: many; cdr3_length: 16; v_call: TRBV6-9; d_call: .; j_call: TRBJ1-3; cdr3_aa: CASSFRMRTLGNTIYF; cdr3_nt: TGTGCCAGCAGTTTTAGGATGAGGACGTTGGGAAACACCATATATTTT
clone_size: many; cdr3_length: 17; v_call: TRBV3-1; d_call: .; j_call: TRBJ2-5; cdr3_aa: CASSVRSPISFSETQYF; cdr3_nt: TGTGCCAGCAGCGTGAGAAGTCCCATTTCTTTCTCTGAGACCCAGTACTTC
clone_size: many; cdr3_length: 15; v_call: TRBV6-8; d_call: .; j_call: TRBJ2-6; cdr3_aa: CASSYWGSGANVLTF; cdr3_nt: TGTGCCAGCAGTTACTGGGGATCTGGGGCCAACGTCCTGACTTTC
clone_size: many; cdr3_length: 15; v_call: TRBV7-3; d_call: TRBD2; j_call: TRBJ2-7; cdr3_aa: CASSLWAGVAYEQYF; cdr3_nt: TGTGCCAGCAGCTTATGGGCGGGAGTAGCGTACGAGCAGTACTTC
clone_size: .; cdr3_length: 13; v_call: TRBV5-1; d_call: .; j_call: TRBJ2-1; cdr3_aa: CASSLKQGGPQLF; cdr3_nt: TGCGCCAGCAGCTTGAAACAGGGAGGGCCTCAGCTCTTC
clone_size: few; cdr3_length: 16; v_call: TRBV7-6; d_call: .; j_call: TRBJ2-2; cdr3_aa: CASSLAPGGGAGELFF; cdr3_nt: TGTGCCAGCAGCTTAGCCCCTGGGGGCGGGGCCGGGGAGCTGTTTTTT
clone_size: .; cdr3_length: 16; v_call: TRBV20-1; d_call: .; j_call: TRBJ2-3; cdr3_aa: CSARDTTHPSTDTQYF; cdr3_nt: TGCAGTGCCCGGGACACCACGCATCCTAGCACAGATACGCAGTATTTT
clone_size: many; cdr3_length: 16; v_call: TRBV5-8; d_call: TRBD1; j_call: TRBJ1-6; cdr3_aa: CASRGLWGQDNSPLHF; cdr3_nt: TGTGCCAGCAGGGGTCTTTGGGGACAGGATAATTCACCCCTCCACTTT
clone_size: many; cdr3_length: 15; v_call: TRBV19; d_call: TRBD1; j_call: TRBJ2-7; cdr3_aa: CASSPGTGRSYEQYF; cdr3_nt: TGTGCCAGTAGTCCTGGGACAGGGAGAAGCTACGAGCAGTACTTC
clone_size: many; cdr3_length: 17; v_call: TRBV25-1; d_call: .; j_call: TRBJ1-2; cdr3_aa: CASSRVRELGKTYGYTF; cdr3_nt: TGTGCCAGCAGTCGAGTTCGAGAACTGGGAAAGACCTATGGCTACACCTTC
clone_size: .; cdr3_length: 15; v_call: TRBV12-3/TRBV12-4; d_call: .; j_call: TRBJ2-4; cdr3_aa: CASSFFDQAKNMQYF; cdr3_nt: TGTGCCAGCAGTTTTTTTGACCAAGCCAAAAACATGCAGTACTTC
clone_size: many; cdr3_length: 13; v_call: TRBV5-1; d_call: .; j_call: TRBJ1-5; cdr3_aa: CASSWGPGQPQHF; cdr3_nt: TGCGCCAGCAGTTGGGGCCCTGGTCAGCCCCAGCATTTT
clone_size: many; cdr3_length: 15; v_call: TRBV7-8; d_call: TRBD2; j_call: TRBJ2-5; cdr3_aa: CASSFPSGDRETQYF; cdr3_nt: TGTGCCAGCAGCTTCCCTAGCGGGGACCGGGAGACCCAGTACTTC
clone_size: many; cdr3_length: 17; v_call: TRBV5-1; d_call: TRBD1; j_call: TRBJ2-2; cdr3_aa: CASRKRTGRPNTGELFF; cdr3_nt: TGCGCCAGCAGAAAACGGACAGGCCGCCCGAATACCGGGGAGCTGTTTTTT
clone_size: many; cdr3_length: 17; v_call: TRBV29-1; d_call: .; j_call: TRBJ2-7; cdr3_aa: CSVEGHVEGRSSYEQYF; cdr3_nt: TGCAGCGTTGAAGGCCATGTAGAAGGGCGGAGCTCCTACGAGCAGTACTTC
clone_size: many; cdr3_length: 15; v_call: TRBV7-8; d_call: .; j_call: TRBJ2-5; cdr3_aa: CASSLYTGAQETQYF; cdr3_nt: TGTGCCAGCAGCTTATATACGGGAGCCCAAGAGACCCAGTACTTC